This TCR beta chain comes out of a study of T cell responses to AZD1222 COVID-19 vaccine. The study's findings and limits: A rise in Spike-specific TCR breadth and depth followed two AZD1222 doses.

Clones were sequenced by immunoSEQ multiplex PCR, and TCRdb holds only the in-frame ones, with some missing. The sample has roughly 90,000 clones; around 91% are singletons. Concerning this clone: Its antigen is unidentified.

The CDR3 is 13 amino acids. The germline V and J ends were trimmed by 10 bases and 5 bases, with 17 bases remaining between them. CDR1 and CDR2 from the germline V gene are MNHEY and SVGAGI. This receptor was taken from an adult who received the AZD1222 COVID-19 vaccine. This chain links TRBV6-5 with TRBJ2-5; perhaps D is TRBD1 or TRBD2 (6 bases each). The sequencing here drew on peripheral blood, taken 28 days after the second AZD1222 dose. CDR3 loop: CATLMGGSETQYF. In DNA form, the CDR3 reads TGTGCCACCTTGATGGGGGGCTCGGAGACCCAGTACTTC.